The next 29 T cell receptor beta chains were all read from a single sample in a study of shared clonotypes between healthy human individuals. Repertoires were generated with immunoSEQ multiplex PCR, while TCRdb's copy carries only in-frame clones and drops some. Of about 1.9 million clones listed, just under 95% are singletons. Terminally differentiated effector memory CD45RA+ cells were excluded from the naive CD8 cells, which were CD45RO-negative and positively selected for CCR7. The sequenced sample consisted of naive CD8+ T cells from PBMCs. These receptors all stem from a man between 18 and 29 years old in good health. Some clones in this sample may be carry-over from other donors' samples.

The chain has TRBV27 and TRBJ2-5; D not certain. V lost 6 bases to trimming and J lost 1 base, with 12 bases between them. Germline-derived CDR1 and CDR2 are MNHEY and SMNVEV (reference sequence). This CDR3 spans 14 amino acids. The chain's CDR3 is CASSLQMAQETQYF. In DNA, the CDR3 is TGTGCCAGCAGCCTTCAGATGGCCCAAGAGACCCAGTACTTC.

The chain combines TRBV18 with TRBJ2-5; TRBD1 or TRBD2 may be the D gene (5 bases each). Per the germline V gene, CDR1 is KGHSH and CDR2 is LQKENI. Trimming left V 5 bases short and J 5 bases short, with 18 bases between. This CDR3 is 15 amino acids long. In nucleotides, the CDR3 is TGTGCCAGCTCATCCGTAACTAGAGGGGCTGAGACCCAGTACTTC. As protein: CASSSVTRGAETQYF.

The chain couples TRBV5-1 to TRBJ2-7; 8 positions agree with TRBD2. V lost 3 bases, J lost 2 bases, and 4 bases stayed unmatched. The CDR3 covers 14 residues. Germline CDR1 and CDR2: SGHRS and YFSETQ. The CDR3 loop reads CASSSRGLAYEQYF. As DNA, the CDR3 is TGCGCCAGCAGCTCTCGGGGACTAGCCTACGAGCAGTACTTC.

The rearrangement links TRBV4-3 to TRBJ2-7, with 11 bases that match TRBD1. This CDR3 comprises 16 residues. CDR1 and CDR2 (germline): LGHNA, YSLEER. After removal of 0 bases from V and 2 bases from J, the junction contained 3 bases not matched to a gene. Here the CDR3 reads CASSQDRTGGAYEQYF. CDR3 nucleotides: TGCGCCAGCAGCCAAGATAGGACAGGGGGCGCCTACGAGCAGTACTTC.

The chain couples TRBV7-6 to TRBJ2-1; D assignment may be TRBD1 or TRBD2 (6 bases each). CDR1 and CDR2 from the germline V gene are SGHVS and FNYEAQ. Trimming removed 5 bases from V and 0 bases from J, with 11 bases in between. CDR3 length: 15 residues. This chain's CDR3 is CASSPEGGSYNEQFF. The DNA of the CDR3 is TGTGCCAGCAGCCCCGAGGGGGGCTCCTACAATGAGCAGTTCTTC.

This clone was seen once. V and J are TRBV11-2 and TRBJ2-2; D possibly matches TRBD1 or TRBD2 (5 bases each). The germline CDR1 and CDR2 sequences are SGHAT and FQNNGV. Trimming removed 4 bases at V and 3 bases at J, with 18 bases between. The CDR3 is 17 amino acids. CDR3 DNA sequence: TGTGCCAGCAGCTCCCCCCGTGTGAGGGGCTACACCGGGGAGCTGTTTTTT. Protein product: CASSSPRVRGYTGELFF.

The chain employs TRBV28 and TRBJ2-1, with 10 bases fitting TRBD1. The germline CDR1 and CDR2 sequences are MDHEN and SYDVKM. The CDR3 is 14 amino acids. The V and J ends lost 4 bases and 6 bases, in that order; junction bases with no gene match: 3. The CDR3 region is CASSYGDRGNEQFF. The DNA for the CDR3 is TGTGCCAGCAGTTATGGGGACAGGGGCAATGAGCAGTTCTTC.

Here the CDR3 DNA reads TGCGCCAGCAGCTTGGACCTACCCCGCACAGATACGCAGTATTTT. It codes for CASSLDLPRTDTQYF. V is TRBV5-1 and J is TRBJ2-3; D not resolved. CDR3 size: 15 residues. The germline V gene encodes CDR1 SGHRS and CDR2 YFSETQ. Trimming left V 0 bases short and J 1 base short, with 9 bases between.

This chain links TRBV19 with TRBJ2-5; 9 bases are shared with TRBD2. CDR1 and CDR2 from the germline V gene are LNHDA and SQIVND (reference sequence). The J segment lost 5 bases and the V segment lost 3 bases, leaving 10 bases of the junction unmatched. This CDR3 has 16 residues. The CDR3 DNA sequence: TGTGCCAGTAGTATTGCTGAAGCGGGAGGTAGGGAGACCCAGTACTTC. Translation gives CASSIAEAGGRETQYF. Combining the CDR3 with reference TRBV19 and TRBJ2-5 gives the whole variable domain DGGITQSPKYLFRKEGQNVTLSCEQNLNHDAMYWYRQDPGQGLRLIYYSQIVNDFQKGDIAEGYSVSREKKESFPLTVTSAQKNPTAFYLCASSIAEAGGRETQYFGPGTRLLVL.

J is TRBJ1-2 and V is TRBV19, with 7 bases lining up with TRBD1. This CDR3 contains 16 residues. V dropped 3 bases and J dropped 4; count of bases not matched to a gene: 11. Germline CDR1 LNHDA, CDR2 SQIVND (reference sequence). CDR3 protein: CASSINIRTGLYGYTF. In nucleotides, the CDR3 is TGTGCCAGTAGTATCAACATCCGGACAGGCCTCTATGGCTACACCTTC.

The count of this clone is one. V is TRBV30 and J is TRBJ2-7; weak D call: TRBD1 (6 bases). Germline CDR1 GTSNPN, CDR2 SVGIG (reference sequence). V shed 8 bases and J shed 5 bases, with 16 bases lying between them. This CDR3 is 12 amino acids long. The CDR3 reads CAGLDRPHEQYF. CDR3 DNA: TGTGCCGGCCTCGACAGGCCTCACGAGCAGTACTTC.

This clone was seen once. The DNA for the CDR3 is TGTGCCAGCAGTTTTAGGGGCCTTTACACTGAAGCTTTCTTT. This sequence encodes CASSFRGLYTEAFF. V is TRBV27 and J is TRBJ1-1; D is perhaps TRBD1 (5 bases). CDR1 is MNHEY, CDR2 SMNVEV, per germline (reference sequence). The germline V and J ends were trimmed by 3 bases and 3 bases, with 11 bases remaining between them. The CDR3 spans 14 residues.

The rearrangement uses TRBV28 and TRBJ2-1, with 16 bases identical to TRBD2. The V gene end was trimmed by 6 bases and the J gene end by 8 bases; junction bases not matched to a gene: 13. The CDR3 runs 18 residues. The germline V gene encodes CDR1 MDHEN and CDR2 SYDVKM. CDR3 nucleotides: TGTGCCAGCAGCTCTTACACGGGACTAGCGGGAGGGAACCATGAGCAGTTCTTC. Its protein is CASSSYTGLAGGNHEQFF.

To note about this clone: This same CDR3 is encoded by further DNA sequences in the sample. The V and J genes are TRBV5-1 and TRBJ2-7; D remains unclear. Germline assignment: CDR1 SGHRS and CDR2 YFSETQ. V lost 1 base to trimming and J lost 2 bases, with 7 bases between them. The CDR3 has 13 amino acids. The CDR3 DNA sequence: TGCGCCAGCAGCTTGTCACCTACCTACGAGCAGTACTTC. This gives the protein CASSLSPTYEQYF.

V usage is TRBV10-2 and J usage is TRBJ2-3, with TRBD2 identical over 8 bases. With V trimmed by 2 bases and J by 3 bases, 4 bases remained unmatched. Germline V gene lookup returns CDR1 WSHSY and CDR2 SAAADI. This CDR3 is 15 amino acids long. Here the CDR3 reads CASSEISSGTDTQYF. Here the CDR3 DNA reads TGCGCCAGCAGTGAGATCTCTAGCGGGACAGATACGCAGTATTTT.

The chain links TRBV6-4 to TRBJ2-1; possibly TRBD1 or TRBD2 for D (5 bases each). Germline CDR1 reads MRHNA; CDR2 reads SNTAGT. Trimming left V 2 bases short and J 4 bases short, with 12 bases between. The CDR3 is made up of 15 amino acids. The DNA for the CDR3 is TGTGCCAGCAGTGACCGGGGTAGGGGTTACAATGAGCAGTTCTTC. This sequence encodes CASSDRGRGYNEQFF.

The chain couples TRBV4-1 to TRBJ2-1, with 9 bases identical to TRBD1. Trimming cost V 7 bases and J 8 bases; bases outside gene matches: 18. The CDR3 sequence is 17 residues long. Germline CDR1 and CDR2: MGHRA and YSYEKL. The DNA of the CDR3 is TGCGCCAGCAATCTTCGTACCGGGACAGGGTCGTTCGATGAGCAGTTCTTC. This encodes CASNLRTGTGSFDEQFF.

The V and J genes are TRBV29-1 and TRBJ1-3; D is possibly TRBD1 (5 bases). The CDR3 loop spans 12 amino acids. Per the germline V gene, CDR1 is SQVTM and CDR2 is ANQGSEA. Trimming removed 8 bases at V and 8 bases at J, with 16 bases between. CDR3 DNA: TGCAGCACCCTGGGACCCGAGGACACCATATATTTT. Its protein product is CSTLGPEDTIYF.

The rearrangement joins TRBV28 to TRBJ1-2, with TRBD1 matching 8 bases. The CDR3 has 13 amino acids. The J segment lost 7 bases and the V segment lost 5 bases, leaving 6 bases of the junction unmatched. Germline CDR1 MDHEN, CDR2 SYDVKM. Here the CDR3 reads CASSPAQGGGYTF. Here the CDR3 DNA reads TGTGCCAGCAGTCCTGCACAGGGGGGTGGCTACACCTTC.

The chain is built from TRBV11-3 and TRBJ1-1; 7 bases are a match to TRBD1. The V segment lost 9 bases and the J segment 1 base; nucleotides outside the gene matches: 5. The CDR3 consists of 13 residues. The germline CDR1 and CDR2 sequences are SGHNT and YENEEA. CDR3 loop: CASQDRSNTEAFF. The CDR3 DNA follows: TGTGCCAGTCAGGACAGGTCGAACACTGAAGCTTTCTTT.

This chain uses TRBV6-1 with TRBJ2-5; D is perhaps TRBD1 (5 bases). CDR1 is MNHNS, CDR2 SASEGT, per germline. The CDR3 is made up of 11 amino acids. Trimming pared 6 bases from V and 5 bases from J, leaving 7 bases between. Here the CDR3 reads CASRSGETQYF. CDR3 in DNA: TGTGCCAGCAGGTCAGGGGAGACCCAGTACTTC.

DNA of the CDR3: TGTGCCAGCAGTTACGCGATCAACAATGAGCAGTTCTTC. It encodes CASSYAINNEQFF. The V call is TRBV27, the J call TRBJ2-1; D gene uncertain. This CDR3 region has 13 residues. The V end lost 4 bases, the J end lost 5 bases, and 9 bases lay between the germline ends. From germline, CDR1 is MNHEY and CDR2 SMNVEV (reference sequence).

The chain links TRBV29-1 to TRBJ2-5, with D unresolved. Germline loops: CDR1 SQVTM, CDR2 ANQGSEA. Trimming pared 6 bases from V and 5 bases from J, leaving 16 bases between. The CDR3 totals 13 residues. Written as DNA, the CDR3 is TGCAGCGTACAACCCGGGCCGAGGGAGACCCAGTACTTC. This translates into CSVQPGPRETQYF.

This chain joins TRBV6-6 and TRBJ1-5; D is perhaps TRBD1 (5 bases). In germline, CDR1 is MNHNY, CDR2 SVGAGI (reference sequence). The CDR3 extends over 16 amino acids. Trimming took 6 bases from V and 6 from J, leaving 21 bases between them. CDR3 sequence (DNA): TGTGCCAGCAGCGATCCCGACGGGGGACTCGGTCAGCCCCAGCATTTT. It codes for CASSDPDGGLGQPQHF.

The chain couples TRBV4-3 to TRBJ1-5; tentative D call: TRBD1 (5 bases). Germline CDR1 reads LGHNA; CDR2 reads YSLEER. This CDR3 has 16 residues. Trimming pared 0 bases from V and 4 bases from J, leaving 13 bases between. CDR3 DNA: TGCGCCAGCAGCCAAGACTTAATAGGGGTAAATCAGCCCCAGCATTTT. It specifies CASSQDLIGVNQPQHF.

The J gene is TRBJ2-7, the V gene TRBV5-4; perhaps TRBD2 as D (5 bases). Between the trimmed V and J ends, which lost 4 bases and 2 bases, there was a span of 16 bases. CDR1 and CDR2 from the germline V gene are SGHNT and YYREEE (reference sequence). This CDR3 comprises 15 residues. The CDR3 region is CASSPRPGNAYEQYF. The DNA for the CDR3 is TGTGCCAGCAGCCCCCGGCCCGGGAACGCCTACGAGCAGTACTTC.

This chain connects TRBV28 to TRBJ2-3; D is unclear. Between the trimmed V and J ends, which lost 5 bases and 2 bases, there was a span of 29 bases. The CDR3 has 20 amino acids. CDR1 and CDR2 (germline): MDHEN, SYDVKM. The CDR3 DNA is TGTGCCAGCAGTCAATTAGACCGGGCTACCGCGACCTACCACACAGATACGCAGTATTTT. It is translated as CASSQLDRATATYHTDTQYF. The full variable domain, completed using reference TRBV28 and TRBJ2-3, is DVKVTQSSRYLVKRTGEKVFLECVQDMDHENMFWYRQDPGLGLRLIYFSYDVKMKEKGDIPEGYSVSREKKERFSLILESASTNQTSMYLCASSQLDRATATYHTDTQYFGPGTRLTVL.

The V call is TRBV5-8, the J call TRBJ2-3, with 11 bases identical to TRBD2. The trim removed 2 bases at V and 5 bases at J, leaving 7 bases unmatched. The CDR3 has 16 residues. The germline CDR1 and CDR2 sequences are SGHTS and YDEGEE. The CDR3 region has the DNA TGTGCCAGCAGCTTTGGGCTAGCGGGAGGTAAAGATACGCAGTATTTT. Its translation is CASSFGLAGGKDTQYF.

This clone was observed a handful of times. Distinct nucleotide sequences in the sample also encode this CDR3. J is TRBJ1-1 and V is TRBV27; D is ambiguous. V was cut by 2 bases and J by 1 base, with 5 bases left in between. This CDR3 region has 13 residues. From germline, CDR1 is MNHEY and CDR2 SMNVEV (reference sequence). The chain's CDR3 is CASSLAANTEAFF. CDR3 coding DNA: TGTGCCAGCAGTTTAGCTGCGAACACTGAAGCTTTCTTT.